Below, 22 T cell receptor beta chains from the same sample are listed, as sequenced in a study of T cells in Graves' hyperthyroidism and ophthalmopathy. Researchers took RNA transcripts and amplified the TCR beta CDR3 regions from them. During a first-round RT-PCR of the TCR CDR3, the HTBI primer set was used. From the multiplex PCR reads, TCRdb called clonotypes with MiXCR, one entry per CDR3 protein. The repertoire includes about 360,000 distinct CDR3 sequences, more than 15% of them detected once, and about 27% sits in the top ten. Sequencing was performed on blood. The receptors come from a woman aged 18-29 years with Graves' hyperthyroidism that later progressed to Graves' ophthalmopathy.

This chain connects TRBV5-6 to TRBJ2-1; the match to TRBD1 covers 9 bases. V was clipped by 0 bases and J by 1 base; unmatched bases: 2. This CDR3 comprises 16 residues. Per germline, CDR1 SGHDT and CDR2 YYEEEE. In DNA, the CDR3 is TGTGCCAGCAGCTTGGCGGGACAGGGTTCCTACAATGAGCAGTTCTTC. Translating gives CASSLAGQGSYNEQFF.

This clonotype has a count of ten or more. The chain carries TRBV12-3 or TRBV12-4 and TRBJ2-6; D is ambiguous. V lost 1 base to trimming and J lost 5 bases, with 0 bases between them. The CDR3 totals 12 residues. CDR3 in amino acids: CASSLGANVLTF. DNA of the CDR3: TGTGCCAGCAGTTTAGGGGCCAACGTCCTGACTTTC.

There are many counts of this clonotype. This chain uses TRBV9 with TRBJ2-7, with TRBD2 identical over 11 bases. This CDR3 spans 16 amino acids. Germline V gene lookup returns CDR1 SGDLS and CDR2 YYNGEE. With 6 bases clipped from V and 7 bases from J, the junction kept 15 bases outside the gene matches. CDR3: CASTKQGTSGLEEQYF. CDR3 DNA sequence: TGTGCCAGCACCAAACAGGGGACTAGCGGTCTTGAAGAGCAGTACTTC.

This clonotype was seen repeatedly, ten times or more. The J gene is TRBJ2-7, the V gene TRBV14; TRBD2 matches at 12 bases. The CDR3 spans 16 residues. CDR1 SGHDN and CDR2 FVKESK come from the germline V gene. The ends lost 1 base at V and 0 bases at J; junction bases unmatched: 1. The CDR3 protein is CASSQGTSGNSYEQYF. CDR3 in DNA: TGTGCCAGCAGCCAAGGGACTAGCGGGAACTCCTACGAGCAGTACTTC.

This clonotype was counted ten times or more. This chain connects TRBV12-3 or TRBV12-4 to TRBJ1-2; weak D call: TRBD1 (6 bases). The V end lost 4 bases, the J end lost 2 bases, and 8 bases lay between the germline ends. CDR3 length: 13 amino acids. In DNA form, the CDR3 reads TGTGCCAGCAGTTGGGGGCGGAACTATGGCTACACCTTC. It translates to CASSWGRNYGYTF.

Ten or more counts support this clonotype. V and J are TRBV27 and TRBJ2-5, with 8 bases matching TRBD1. This CDR3 has 15 amino acids. Trimming removed 3 bases from V and 3 bases from J; junction bases left unmatched: 6. From germline, CDR1 is MNHEY and CDR2 SMNVEV (reference sequence). The CDR3 DNA reads TGTGCCAGCAGTTTGGTCCAGGGGGCGGAAGAGACCCAGTACTTC. It translates to CASSLVQGAEETQYF.

V usage is TRBV30 and J usage is TRBJ2-4; D might be TRBD1 (5 bases). There are 13 residues in the CDR3. The V gene lost 0 bases and the J gene lost 8 bases, with 11 bases spanning the gap. CDR1 is GTSNPN, CDR2 SVGIG, per germline (reference sequence). In nucleotides, the CDR3 is TGTGCCTGGAGTGTAGGGGATGGGGACATTCAGTACTTC. Protein: CAWSVGDGDIQYF.

This clonotype was seen repeatedly, ten times or more. This chain uses TRBV5-8 with TRBJ2-1; 10 nucleotides match TRBD2. Germline V gene sequence: CDR1 SGHTS, CDR2 YDEGEE. Losses at the gene ends were 2 bases for V and 5 bases for J; bases not matched to a gene: 4. The CDR3 loop spans 15 amino acids. CDR3 DNA sequence: TGTGCCAGCAGCTTAAAACTAGCGGGAAACAATGAGCAGTTCTTC. Protein product: CASSLKLAGNNEQFF. Full variable domain (remainder filled in from reference TRBV5-8 and TRBJ2-1): EAGVTQSPTHLIKTRGQQATLRCSPISGHTSVYWYQQALGLGLQFLLWYDEGEERNRGNFPPRFSGRQFPNYSSELNVNALELEDSALYLCASSLKLAGNNEQFFGPGTRLTVL.

The V and J genes are TRBV20-1 and TRBJ2-3, with TRBD1 identical over 8 bases. The V segment lost 4 bases and the J segment 10 bases; nucleotides outside the gene matches: 4. Germline V gene lookup returns CDR1 DFQATT and CDR2 SNEGSKA (reference sequence). The CDR3 totals 11 residues. CDR3 protein: CSANRGFPQYF. CDR3 coding DNA: TGCAGTGCTAACAGGGGGTTCCCGCAGTATTTT.

The sample holds many counts of this clonotype. The rearrangement joins TRBV24-1 to TRBJ2-2; 7 bases line up with TRBD2. The CDR3 covers 15 residues. The V and J ends lost 0 bases and 6 bases, in that order; junction bases with no gene match: 3. The germline V gene has CDR1 KGHDR and CDR2 SFDVKD. CDR3: CATSDLQGGAGELFF. The CDR3 region has the DNA TGTGCCACCAGTGATTTGCAGGGAGGGGCCGGGGAGCTGTTTTTT.

This clonotype was seen a handful of times. The chain employs TRBV20-1 and TRBJ1-1; 7 nucleotides align to TRBD1. Unmatched junction bases numbered 7, after V lost 2 bases and J lost 4 bases. CDR3 size: 14 residues. Germline CDR1 reads DFQATT; CDR2 reads SNEGSKA (reference sequence). CDR3 residues: CSARPTGWGTEAFF. As DNA, the CDR3 is TGCAGTGCTAGACCGACAGGGTGGGGCACTGAAGCTTTCTTT.

This CDR3 is CASSSRGGTSYEQYF. CDR3 nucleotide sequence: TGTGCCAGCAGCTCCCGGGGGGGAACGAGCTACGAGCAGTACTTC. The chain is built from TRBV7-2 and TRBJ2-7; 8 bases are shared with TRBD2. Trimming cost V 4 bases and J 3 bases; bases outside gene matches: 8. Germline values: CDR1 SGHTA, CDR2 FQGNSA. This CDR3 has 15 amino acids. The entire variable domain, with the rest obtained from reference TRBV7-2 and TRBJ2-7, is as follows: GAGVSQSPSNKVTEKGKDVELRCDPISGHTALYWYRQSLGQGLEFLIYFQGNSAPDKSGLPSDRFSAERTGGSVSTLTIQRTQQEDSAVYLCASSSRGGTSYEQYFGPGTRLTVT.

The table lists this clonotype with many counts. This chain uses TRBV11-2 with TRBJ1-1, with a possible D match to TRBD1 (6 bases). This CDR3 comprises 14 residues. Germline V gene sequence: CDR1 SGHAT, CDR2 FQNNGV. Trimming removed 0 bases at V and 7 bases at J, with 12 bases between. The chain's CDR3 is CASSLDRQGLEAFF. The CDR3 DNA reads TGTGCCAGCAGCTTAGATCGGCAGGGGCTTGAAGCTTTCTTT.

The rearrangement links TRBV6-1 to TRBJ2-7; the match to TRBD1 covers 9 bases. CDR3 size: 16 residues. V was clipped by 4 bases and J by 5 bases; unmatched bases: 12. The germline V gene encodes CDR1 MNHNS and CDR2 SASEGT. CDR3 region: CASSGPGTGITHEQYF. The CDR3 region has the DNA TGTGCCAGCAGTGGCCCCGGGACAGGGATCACCCACGAGCAGTACTTC.

V gene TRBV29-1 combines with J gene TRBJ2-1; 10 bases align to TRBD2. The CDR3 runs 14 residues. The germline V gene encodes CDR1 SQVTM and CDR2 ANQGSEA. V lost 6 bases and J lost 6; bases outside the gene matches: 8. Here the CDR3 DNA reads TGCAGCGTGGGTAAGCGGGAGGGCCTCAATGAGCAGTTCTTC. Residues: CSVGKREGLNEQFF.

At least ten counts were recorded for this clonotype. V gene TRBV20-1 combines with J gene TRBJ1-5; D is possibly TRBD1 (5 bases). CDR1 is DFQATT, CDR2 SNEGSKA, per germline (reference sequence). The V gene lost 4 bases and the J gene lost 2 bases, with 15 bases spanning the gap. The CDR3 runs to 15 residues. The CDR3 here is CSAIPGPDGNQPQHF. CDR3 in DNA: TGCAGTGCTATTCCAGGGCCAGATGGCAATCAGCCCCAGCATTTT.

This clonotype occurred many times. This sequence joins TRBV7-3 and TRBJ2-1, with a tentative D call TRBD1 (5 bases). CDR3 length equals 14 residues. Germline loops: CDR1 SGHTA, CDR2 FQGTGA. Deletions cut 2 bases from V and 2 bases from J, with 7 bases between. The CDR3 spells CASSLGAAYNEQFF. In nucleotides, the CDR3 is TGTGCCAGCAGCTTAGGGGCAGCCTACAATGAGCAGTTCTTC. Full variable domain (missing parts from reference TRBV7-3 and TRBJ2-1): GAGVSQTPSNKVTEKGKYVELRCDPISGHTALYWYRQSLGQGPEFLIYFQGTGAADDSGLPNDRFFAVRPEGSVSTLKIQRTERGDSAVYLCASSLGAAYNEQFFGPGTRLTVL.

This clonotype appeared a few times. The chain combines TRBV6-4 with TRBJ2-3; either TRBD1 or TRBD2 may supply D (5 bases each). The V gene's germline CDR1 is MRHNA and CDR2 SNTAGT. This CDR3 is built from 13 residues. V lost 4 bases and J 0 bases, leaving 5 bases between the germline ends. The CDR3 reads CASSGDSTDTQYF. The CDR3 DNA reads as TGTGCCAGCAGTGGGGACAGCACAGATACGCAGTATTTT.

This clonotype was seen a few times. This rearrangement joins TRBV6-1 to TRBJ1-1; TRBD1 is a possible D gene (5 bases). This CDR3 is 12 amino acids long. V was shortened by 6 bases and J by 0 bases, with 5 bases between the two germline ends. The germline CDR1 and CDR2 sequences are MNHNS and SASEGT. CDR3 loop: CASRDMNTEAFF. The CDR3 DNA follows: TGTGCCAGCAGGGACATGAACACTGAAGCTTTCTTT.

On this clonotype itself: This sequence may be a read error, since a much larger clone differs from it by one base. The chain couples TRBV6-2 or TRBV6-3 to TRBJ2-7; 10 positions match TRBD2. Germline-derived CDR1 and CDR2 are MNHEY and SVGEGT. V trimming: 5 bases; J trimming: 4 bases; junction bases outside the gene matches: 17. This CDR3 comprises 18 residues. CDR3 loop: CASSESPTMKTSGYEQYF. The DNA for the CDR3 is TGTGCCAGCAGTGAGTCGCCGACGATGAAGACTAGCGGGTACGAGCAGTACTTC.

This clonotype has at least ten counts. The V call is TRBV12-3 or TRBV12-4, the J call TRBJ1-2, with TRBD1 as a possible D gene (5 bases). Trimming took off 5 bases at V and 4 bases at J, with 17 bases between the two ends. The CDR3 is 15 amino acids. The CDR3 loop is CASSLALTGAYGYTF. CDR3 nucleotide sequence: TGTGCCAGCAGTCTCGCTTTAACAGGAGCCTATGGCTACACCTTC.

The chain is built from TRBV3-1 and TRBJ2-1, with 13 bases that match TRBD2. The junction had 6 bases not matched to a gene; V was cut back by 0 bases and J by 7 bases. CDR3 size: 17 residues. Germline V gene data show CDR1 as LGHDT and CDR2 as YNNKEL (reference sequence). CDR3 region: CASSQDVLAGGPNEQFF. CDR3 coding DNA: TGTGCCAGCAGCCAAGATGTACTAGCGGGAGGGCCTAATGAGCAGTTCTTC.